Listed below are T cell receptor beta chains from one sample, sequenced in a study of response to subunit inactivated influenza vaccine. TCRdb used MiXCR to reprocess the RT-PCR reads, holding one entry per CDR3 protein. The data contain over 650,000 distinct CDR3 sequences, around 20% of them singletons. The sample in question was PBMCs from blood, obtained more than 4 days after vaccination. The receptors were gathered from a man in his fifties or sixties who received an inactivated influenza vaccine. Each CDR3 is given with its conserved first and last residue. The order of the fields is V gene, J gene, D gene, clone size, CDR3 length, CDR3 DNA, CDR3 protein. The D gene is left open where the match is weak. Size is stated for part of the rows, as once, few or many counts, or as a class when the clone is expanded.

TRBV20-1	TRBJ2-7	TRBD2	.	13	TGCAGTGCTAGACCGACTAGCTCCCTCGAGCAGTACTTC	CSARPTSSLEQYF
TRBV18	TRBJ2-7	.	many	12	TGTGCCAGCTCACCATACAGTTCCGAGCAGTACTTC	CASSPYSSEQYF
TRBV3-1	TRBJ2-1	TRBD2	.	15	TGTGCCAGCAGCCAAACGACTAGCGGACTCAATGAGCAGTTCTTC	CASSQTTSGLNEQFF
TRBV9	TRBJ2-7	.	.	14	TGTGCCAGCAGCGTAGCCCCGGGAGCCCACGAGCAGTACTTC	CASSVAPGAHEQYF
TRBV11-2	TRBJ2-2	.	.	18	TGTGCCAGCAGCTTAGAACAAACCGGGACGCCGAACACCGGGGAGCTGTTTTTT	CASSLEQTGTPNTGELFF
TRBV4-1	TRBJ1-5	.	many	15	TGCGCCAGCAGCCAAGAAGGGCAGAGCAATCAGCCCCAGCATTTT	CASSQEGQSNQPQHF
TRBV7-9	TRBJ2-3	.	many	13	TGTGCCAGCAGCTTAGCAGTTCCAGATACGCAGTATTTT	CASSLAVPDTQYF
TRBV2	TRBJ2-1	TRBD2	.	17	TGTGCCAGCAGTTTCCCGACTAGCGGGAGGGTGTGGGATGAGCAGTTCTTC	CASSFPTSGRVWDEQFF
TRBV29-1	TRBJ2-5	.	few	12	TGCAGCGCACGACACATACAAGAGACCCAGTACTTC	CSARHIQETQYF
TRBV10-2	TRBJ2-2	.	few	12	TGCGCCAGCGGGGGGGCCGTCGGGGAGCTGTTTTTT	CASGGAVGELFF
TRBV15	TRBJ2-5	TRBD2	.	15	TGTGCCACCAGCGAAGGACTAGCGGGACAGGAGACCCAGTACTTC	CATSEGLAGQETQYF
TRBV6-1	TRBJ2-3	.	.	15	TGTGCCAGCAGAGTCGGACTATCCCAGGCCGATACGCAGTATTTT	CASRVGLSQADTQYF
TRBV11-1	TRBJ2-1	.	few	19	TGTGCCAGCAGCTTAGGCCTGCTAGCGTACCCCAACTCCTACAATGAGCAGTTCTTC	CASSLGLLAYPNSYNEQFF
TRBV12-3/TRBV12-4	TRBJ2-1	.	.	15	TGTGCCAGCAGTGGTCGGGACCCCAGGGGTAATGAGCAGTTCTTC	CASSGRDPRGNEQFF
TRBV12-5	TRBJ2-1	TRBD2	few	16	TGTGCTAGTGGTTTGGTAAATAGCGGGGGCTACAATGAGCAGTTCTTC	CASGLVNSGGYNEQFF
TRBV12-3/TRBV12-4	TRBJ1-1	TRBD1	many	12	TGTGCCAGCAGTACAGGGGAGGCTGAAGCTTTCTTT	CASSTGEAEAFF
TRBV15	TRBJ2-7	.	.	13	TGTGCCACCAAGACTCACACTTCCTACGAGCAGTACTTC	CATKTHTSYEQYF
TRBV20-1	TRBJ1-2	.	few	14	TGCAGTGCTAGCTACAGCGGAACTATCTATGGCTACACCTTC	CSASYSGTIYGYTF
TRBV5-1	TRBJ1-1	.	.	16	TGCGCCAGCAGCTTTGGATGGTCAGTTCGGGACACTGAAGCTTTCTTT	CASSFGWSVRDTEAFF
TRBV7-8	TRBJ2-6	.	.	14	TGTGCCAGCAGAGGGGTCTCTGGGGCCAACGTCCTGACTTTC	CASRGVSGANVLTF
TRBV5-1	TRBJ2-7	TRBD1	few	15	TGCGCCAGCAGCTGGGGGACAGGGGCGGACTACGAGCAGTACTTC	CASSWGTGADYEQYF
TRBV10-3	TRBJ2-1	TRBD2	few	15	TGTGCCATCTCCCTAGGGACTAGCGGCCACAATGAGCAGTTCTTC	CAISLGTSGHNEQFF
TRBV11-2	TRBJ2-7	.	.	15	TGTGCCAGCAGCTTAAGTTTCCGGGGGTCCTACGAGCAGTACTTC	CASSLSFRGSYEQYF
TRBV7-2	TRBJ2-7	.	.	14	TGTGCCAGCAAGAAAGACAGGCCCTCCTACGAGCAGTACTTC	CASKKDRPSYEQYF
TRBV27	TRBJ1-6	TRBD1	few	15	TGTGCCAGCAGTTTAGGGGGACAGGGCGGATCACCCCTCCACTTT	CASSLGGQGGSPLHF
TRBV7-9	TRBJ2-7	.	few	16	TGTGCCAGCAGCTTCAGCAAAGACTCCCTGACCTACGAGCAGTACTTC	CASSFSKDSLTYEQYF
TRBV19	TRBJ2-5	.	few	14	TGTGCCAGTAGTATACAAGGCGTGGGTGAGACCCAGTACTTC	CASSIQGVGETQYF
TRBV20-1	TRBJ2-7	.	many	17	TGCAGTGCTAGAGACAACCGCAGAGGGACAAATTCCTACGAGCAGTACTTC	CSARDNRRGTNSYEQYF